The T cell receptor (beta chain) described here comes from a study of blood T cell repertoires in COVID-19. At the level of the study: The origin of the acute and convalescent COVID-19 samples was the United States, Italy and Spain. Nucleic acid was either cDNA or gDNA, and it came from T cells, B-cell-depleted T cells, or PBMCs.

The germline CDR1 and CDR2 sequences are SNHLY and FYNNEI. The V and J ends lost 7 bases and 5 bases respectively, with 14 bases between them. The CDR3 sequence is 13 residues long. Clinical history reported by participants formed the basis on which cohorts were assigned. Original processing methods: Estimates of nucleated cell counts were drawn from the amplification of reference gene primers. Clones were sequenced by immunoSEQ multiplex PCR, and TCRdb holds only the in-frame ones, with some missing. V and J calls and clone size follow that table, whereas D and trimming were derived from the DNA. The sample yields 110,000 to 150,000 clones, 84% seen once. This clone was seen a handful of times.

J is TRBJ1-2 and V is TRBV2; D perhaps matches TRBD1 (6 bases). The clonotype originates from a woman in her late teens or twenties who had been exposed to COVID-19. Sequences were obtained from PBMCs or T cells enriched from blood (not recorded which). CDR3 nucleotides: TGTGCCAGCACCGTCGGGAGGGGGTATGGCTACACCTTC. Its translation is CASTVGRGYGYTF.